Presented here are 21 T cell receptor beta chains from one specimen sequenced in a study of long-term antiretroviral therapy in people with HIV. immunoSEQ v3.0 was run at survey level. Profiling relied on immunoSEQ multiplex PCR, and the TCRdb table lists in-frame clones only, not all of them. The sample has 20,000 to 25,000 clones; over 75% are singletons. This material consisted of unsorted PBMCs, taken around 2.7 years after starting antiretroviral therapy. The origin of the receptors is a woman aged 50 to 60 with HIV.

The chain employs TRBV10-2 and TRBJ2-7; D might be TRBD2 (6 bases). CDR3 length: 13 residues. Trimming took 5 bases from V and 2 from J, leaving 10 bases between them. The germline gives CDR1 WSHSY, CDR2 SAAADI. DNA of the CDR3: TGCGCCAGCAGTCCGGGACTTGCCTACGAGCAGTACTTC. This codes for CASSPGLAYEQYF.

CDR3 residues: CASSAVGGNTIYF. As DNA, the CDR3 is TGTGCCAGCAGCGCCGTCGGTGGAAACACCATATATTTT. The V call is TRBV7-2, the J call TRBJ1-3, with D hard to call. V was cut by 5 bases and J by 3 bases, with 8 bases left in between. The germline V gene encodes CDR1 SGHTA and CDR2 FQGNSA. CDR3 length: 13 amino acids.

The chain uses TRBV18 and TRBJ2-7; 9 bases match TRBD1. There are 15 residues in the CDR3. Germline-derived CDR1 and CDR2 are KGHSH and LQKENI. V shed 3 bases, J shed 1 base, and the junction held 4 bases outside the gene matches. CDR3 in DNA: TGTGCCAGCTCACCGGGACAGGGTATATCCTACGAGCAGTACTTC. Its translation: CASSPGQGISYEQYF.

The chain carries TRBV5-4 and TRBJ2-6, with D perhaps matching TRBD1 (6 bases). CDR3 size: 16 residues. V gave up 4 bases and J gave up 0 bases, with 11 bases separating them. Germline CDR1 SGHNT, CDR2 YYREEE (reference sequence). The CDR3 nucleotides are TGTGCCAGCAGCCCGGGACACAACTCTGGGGCCAACGTCCTGACTTTC. Its protein is CASSPGHNSGANVLTF. The full variable domain, its missing parts supplied by reference TRBV5-4 and TRBJ2-6, is ETGVTQSPTHLIKTRGQQVTLRCSSQSGHNTVSWYQQALGQGPQFIFQYYREEENGRGNFPPRFSGLQFPNYSSELNVNALELDDSALYLCASSPGHNSGANVLTFGAGSRLTVL.

The V gene is TRBV5-4, the J gene TRBJ2-2, with D perhaps TRBD2 (5 bases). Trimming stripped 0 bases from V and 0 bases from J, with 15 bases between. The germline gives CDR1 SGHNT, CDR2 YYREEE (reference sequence). CDR3 size: 18 residues. For the CDR3, the DNA is TGTGCCAGCAGCTTGGGCACTTGGGGAGCTACGAACACCGGGGAGCTGTTTTTT. Protein sequence: CASSLGTWGATNTGELFF.

V and J are TRBV5-1 and TRBJ2-7, with 7 bases fitting TRBD2. The CDR3 extends over 15 amino acids. After removal of 4 bases from V and 4 bases from J, the junction contained 11 bases not matched to a gene. Germline V gives CDR1 SGHRS, CDR2 YFSETQ. CDR3 in amino acids: CASSAIAGPSYEQYF. In DNA form, the CDR3 reads TGCGCCAGCAGCGCGATAGCGGGTCCCTCTTACGAGCAGTACTTC.

The chain is built from TRBV28 and TRBJ2-7; 11 positions agree with TRBD2. V was clipped by 5 bases and J by 4 bases; unmatched bases: 10. The CDR3 is 16 residues long. In germline, CDR1 is MDHEN, CDR2 SYDVKM. The CDR3 region is CASSTSGTSGMYEQYF. The DNA for the CDR3 is TGTGCCAGCAGTACCTCCGGGACTAGCGGTATGTACGAGCAGTACTTC. Using reference TRBV28 and TRBJ2-7 for the parts outside the CDR3, the full variable domain is DVKVTQSSRYLVKRTGEKVFLECVQDMDHENMFWYRQDPGLGLRLIYFSYDVKMKEKGDIPEGYSVSREKKERFSLILESASTNQTSMYLCASSTSGTSGMYEQYFGPGTRLTVT.

The chain carries TRBV27 and TRBJ1-2, with a weak D call TRBD1 (6 bases). Germline CDR1 reads MNHEY; CDR2 reads SMNVEV (reference sequence). Trimming shortened V by 6 bases and J by 4 bases, and 18 bases separated the two germline ends. This CDR3 has 15 residues. DNA of the CDR3: TGTGCCAGCAGCCAAAGGGGGGGGATGAGCTATGGCTACACCTTC. It yields the protein CASSQRGGMSYGYTF.

This sequence joins TRBV20-1 and TRBJ2-5, with D unresolved. There are 11 residues in the CDR3. Per the germline V gene, CDR1 is DFQATT and CDR2 is SNEGSKA (reference sequence). Trimming removed 5 bases from V and 5 bases from J, with 9 bases in between. The CDR3 DNA reads TGCAGTGCTCTAGAGACGGAGACCCAGTACTTC. Translated, it gives CSALETETQYF.

The chain carries TRBV27 and TRBJ1-1; TRBD1 matches 7 bases. Germline values: CDR1 MNHEY, CDR2 SMNVEV (reference sequence). The CDR3 extends over 14 amino acids. The junction had 0 bases not matched to a gene; V was cut back by 2 bases and J by 0 bases. CDR3 in DNA: TGTGCCAGCAGTTTAGGACAGGTGAACACTGAAGCTTTCTTT. This translates into CASSLGQVNTEAFF.

The CDR3 DNA reads TGTGCCAGCAGTCGGGACAGGAGTAACTACGAGCAGTACTTC. Amino acid sequence: CASSRDRSNYEQYF. The chain uses TRBV6-5 and TRBJ2-7; TRBD1 matches at 8 bases. The CDR3 has 14 residues. Germline trimming cut 5 bases from V and 3 bases from J; bases unmatched to any gene: 6. Germline V gene sequence: CDR1 MNHEY, CDR2 SVGAGI.

V usage is TRBV28 and J usage is TRBJ2-1; no reliable D call. Trimming left V 5 bases short and J 5 bases short, with 10 bases between. From germline, CDR1 is MDHEN and CDR2 SYDVKM. This CDR3 region has 13 residues. The CDR3 region is CASSPFGNNEQFF. The CDR3 bases are TGTGCCAGCAGTCCATTTGGGAACAATGAGCAGTTCTTC.

The CDR3 sequence: CASSLQETQYF. The DNA for the CDR3 is TGTGCCAGCAGCTTGCAAGAGACCCAGTACTTC. The chain uses TRBV5-4 and TRBJ2-5; no reliable D call. There are 11 residues in the CDR3. V lost 1 base and J 2 bases, leaving 0 bases between the germline ends. Germline V gene data show CDR1 as SGHNT and CDR2 as YYREEE (reference sequence).

The chain joins TRBV7-2 to TRBJ1-1, with 7 bases identical to TRBD1. The V segment lost 4 bases and the J segment 1 base; nucleotides outside the gene matches: 3. The CDR3 extends over 14 amino acids. The germline gives CDR1 SGHTA, CDR2 FQGNSA. The CDR3 spells CASSSGTANTEAFF. Here the CDR3 DNA reads TGTGCCAGCAGCTCGGGGACAGCGAACACTGAAGCTTTCTTT. The entire variable domain, with the rest obtained from reference TRBV7-2 and TRBJ1-1, is as follows: GAGVSQSPSNKVTEKGKDVELRCDPISGHTALYWYRQSLGQGLEFLIYFQGNSAPDKSGLPSDRFSAERTGGSVSTLTIQRTQQEDSAVYLCASSSGTANTEAFFGQGTRLTVV.

V is TRBV27 and J is TRBJ2-7; D unresolved. Trimming cost V 5 bases and J 1 base, with 9 bases left between them. CDR1 and CDR2 from the germline V gene are MNHEY and SMNVEV (reference sequence). The CDR3 runs 13 residues. The CDR3 nucleotides are TGTGCCAGCAGTCCTAGTCATTCCTACGAGCAGTACTTC. Amino acid sequence: CASSPSHSYEQYF.

The chain is built from TRBV11-2 and TRBJ2-7, with D possibly being TRBD1 or TRBD2 (6 bases each). This CDR3 contains 16 residues. CDR1 is SGHAT, CDR2 FQNNGV, per germline. V dropped 5 bases and J dropped 1 base, with 18 bases sitting between them. CDR3 region: CASSPLGGLGSYEQYF. The CDR3 nucleotides read TGTGCCAGCAGCCCCCTTGGGGGGCTCGGGTCCTACGAGCAGTACTTC.

This clone was detected only a few times. The gene calls are TRBV7-9 and TRBJ2-7; D uncertain. The germline CDR1 and CDR2 sequences are SEHNR and FQNEAQ (reference sequence). Deletions cut 5 bases from V and 4 bases from J, with 12 bases between. The CDR3 consists of 13 residues. The DNA for the CDR3 is TGTGCCAGCAGCCCTACGCCCGGTTACGAGCAGTACTTC. Translating gives CASSPTPGYEQYF.

This chain joins TRBV5-5 and TRBJ1-2, with a tentative D call TRBD1 (5 bases). The CDR3 sequence is 12 residues long. Per the germline V gene, CDR1 is SGHKS and CDR2 is YYEKEE (reference sequence). The V end was cut by 5 bases, the J end by 8 bases, with 13 bases between. DNA of the CDR3: TGTGCCAGCAGTTTCGGGACGTTCGGCTACACCTTC. It encodes CASSFGTFGYTF.

The gene calls are TRBV11-1 and TRBJ2-1; D perhaps matches TRBD2 (5 bases). Trimming removed 5 bases from V and 5 bases from J, with 10 bases in between. The CDR3 extends over 13 amino acids. The V gene's germline CDR1 is SGHAT and CDR2 FQDESV (reference sequence). The CDR3 DNA follows: TGTGCCAGCAGCCCGGGGTATGACAATGAGCAGTTCTTC. Residues: CASSPGYDNEQFF.

The rearrangement links TRBV10-3 to TRBJ2-2; maybe TRBD1 (5 bases). This CDR3 comprises 14 residues. Germline V gives CDR1 ENHRY, CDR2 SYGVKD. V lost 4 bases and J 2 bases, leaving 8 bases between the germline ends. DNA of the CDR3: TGTGCCATCAGTGGGCAGGGTAACACCGGGGAGCTGTTTTTT. It is translated as CAISGQGNTGELFF.

The chain uses TRBV7-2 and TRBJ2-1; TRBD1 might be the D (7 bases). The germline gives CDR1 SGHTA, CDR2 FQGNSA. This CDR3 spans 15 amino acids. Trimming shortened V by 5 bases and J by 10 bases, and 21 bases separated the two germline ends. The CDR3 loop reads CASSLRRGPGGEQFF. CDR3 DNA: TGTGCCAGCAGCCTCAGGCGGGGCCCAGGGGGGGAGCAGTTCTTC.